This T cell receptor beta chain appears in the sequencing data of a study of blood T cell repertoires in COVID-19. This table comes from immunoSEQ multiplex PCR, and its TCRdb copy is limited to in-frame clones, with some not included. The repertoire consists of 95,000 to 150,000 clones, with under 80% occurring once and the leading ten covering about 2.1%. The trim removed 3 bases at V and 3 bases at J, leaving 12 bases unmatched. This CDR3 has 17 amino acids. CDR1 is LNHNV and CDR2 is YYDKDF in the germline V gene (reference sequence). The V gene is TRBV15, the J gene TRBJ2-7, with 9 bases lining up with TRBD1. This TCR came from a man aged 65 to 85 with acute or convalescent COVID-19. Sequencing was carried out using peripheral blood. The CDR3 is CATSSDRGDRGFYEQYF. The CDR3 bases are TGTGCCACCAGCAGCGATCGGGGAGACAGGGGGTTCTACGAGCAGTACTTC.